This TCR beta chain appears in the sequencing data of a study of blood T cell repertoires in COVID-19. Overall study context: Collection of acute and convalescent COVID-19 samples took place in the United States, Italy and Spain.

Measured with immunoSEQ multiplex PCR; TCRdb has only the in-frame clones, and not every one. In the table there are some 220,000 clones, approximately 86% of which are singletons. Germline V gene data show CDR1 as MNHEY and CDR2 as SMNVEV (reference sequence). Losses at the gene ends were 6 bases for V and 5 bases for J; bases not matched to a gene: 7. There are 14 residues in the CDR3. This chain joins TRBV27 and TRBJ1-5; 7 nucleotides align to TRBD1. This TCR was sampled from a human donor in a cohort sampled during active COVID-19. Material for sequencing was peripheral blood. DNA of the CDR3: TGTGCCAGCAGCCGAAGGCAGGGGGATCAGCCCCAGCATTTT. Protein sequence: CASSRRQGDQPQHF.